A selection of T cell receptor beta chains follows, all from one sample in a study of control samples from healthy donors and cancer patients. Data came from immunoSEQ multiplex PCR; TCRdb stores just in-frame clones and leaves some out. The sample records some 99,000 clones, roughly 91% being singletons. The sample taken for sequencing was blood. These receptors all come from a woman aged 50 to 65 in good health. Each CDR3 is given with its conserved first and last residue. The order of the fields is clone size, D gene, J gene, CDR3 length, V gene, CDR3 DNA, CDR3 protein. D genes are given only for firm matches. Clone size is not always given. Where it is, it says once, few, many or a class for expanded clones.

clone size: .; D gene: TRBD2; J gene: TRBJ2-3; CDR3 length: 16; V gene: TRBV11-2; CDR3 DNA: TGTGCCAGCAGCTTAAAACTAGCGGGAGTCACAGATACGCAGTATTTT; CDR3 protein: CASSLKLAGVTDTQYF
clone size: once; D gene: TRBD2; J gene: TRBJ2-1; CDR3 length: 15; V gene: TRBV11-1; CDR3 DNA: TGTGCCAGCAGCTTAGGTAGCGGGAGTTTTAATGAGCAGTTCTTC; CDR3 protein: CASSLGSGSFNEQFF
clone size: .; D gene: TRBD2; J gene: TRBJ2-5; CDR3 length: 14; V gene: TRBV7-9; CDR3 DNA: TGTGCCAGCAGGAGCGGGGGGGCATCAAAGACCCAGTACTTC; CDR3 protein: CASRSGGASKTQYF
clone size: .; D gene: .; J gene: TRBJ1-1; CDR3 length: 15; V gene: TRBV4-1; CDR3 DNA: TGCGCCAGCAGCCCGGCAGGGGCCCCCAACACTGAAGCTTTCTTT; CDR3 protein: CASSPAGAPNTEAFF
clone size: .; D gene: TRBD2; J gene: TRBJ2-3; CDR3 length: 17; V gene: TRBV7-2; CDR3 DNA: TGTGCCAGCAGCAAGGGGGGCGTAGCGGGATACACAGATACGCAGTATTTT; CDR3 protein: CASSKGGVAGYTDTQYF
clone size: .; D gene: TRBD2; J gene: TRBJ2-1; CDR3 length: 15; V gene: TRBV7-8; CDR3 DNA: TGTGCCAGCAGCCCCCAGACTAGCGGTTACAATGAGCAGTTCTTC; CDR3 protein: CASSPQTSGYNEQFF
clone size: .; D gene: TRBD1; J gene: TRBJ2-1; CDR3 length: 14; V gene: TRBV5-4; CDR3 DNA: TGTGCCAGCAGTCCCGCAACCCACCGGGACAGGCAGTTCTTC; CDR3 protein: CASSPATHRDRQFF
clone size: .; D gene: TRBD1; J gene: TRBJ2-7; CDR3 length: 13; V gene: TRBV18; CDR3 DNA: TGTGCCAGCTCCGACCGTAGGGGGCGCGAGCAGTACTTC; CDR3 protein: CASSDRRGREQYF
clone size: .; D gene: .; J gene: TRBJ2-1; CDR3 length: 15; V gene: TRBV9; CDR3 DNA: TGTGCCAGCAGCGTAGGAGGGTCGGGAAACAATGAGCAGTTCTTC; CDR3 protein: CASSVGGSGNNEQFF
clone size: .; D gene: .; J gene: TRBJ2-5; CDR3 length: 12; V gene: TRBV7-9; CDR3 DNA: TGTGCCAGCAGCTTGATCGAAGAGACCCAGTACTTC; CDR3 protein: CASSLIEETQYF
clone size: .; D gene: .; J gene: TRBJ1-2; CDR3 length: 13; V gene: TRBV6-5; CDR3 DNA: TGTGCCAGCAGGCCCGGGACACATTATGGCTACACCTTC; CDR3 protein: CASRPGTHYGYTF
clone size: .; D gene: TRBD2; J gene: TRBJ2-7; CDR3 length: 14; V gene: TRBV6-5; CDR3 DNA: TGTGCCAGCAAGTACCTCGGGGGAGGGGACGAGCAGTACTTC; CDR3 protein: CASKYLGGGDEQYF
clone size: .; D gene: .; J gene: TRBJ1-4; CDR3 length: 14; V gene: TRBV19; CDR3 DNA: TGTGCCAGTAGTATGGGGGCCAGCGGTGAAAAACTGTTTTTT; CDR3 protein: CASSMGASGEKLFF
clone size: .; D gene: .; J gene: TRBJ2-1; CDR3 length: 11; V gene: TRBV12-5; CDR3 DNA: TGTGCTAGTGGTTTATTATACGAGCAGTTCTTC; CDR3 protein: CASGLLYEQFF
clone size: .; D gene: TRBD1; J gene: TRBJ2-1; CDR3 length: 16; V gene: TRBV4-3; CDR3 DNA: TGCGCCAGCAGCCAAATTGGTACTCGACGGGACAGTGAGCAGTTCTTC; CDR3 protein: CASSQIGTRRDSEQFF
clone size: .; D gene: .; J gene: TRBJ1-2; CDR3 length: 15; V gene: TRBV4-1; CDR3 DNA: TGCGCCAGCAGCATCCATGCCGGGGCTAACTATGGCTACACCTTC; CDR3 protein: CASSIHAGANYGYTF
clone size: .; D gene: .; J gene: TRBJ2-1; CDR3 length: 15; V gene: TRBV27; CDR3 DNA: TGTGCCAGCAGTTTGGTCGGAAGCTCCTACAATGAGCAGTTCTTC; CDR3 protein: CASSLVGSSYNEQFF
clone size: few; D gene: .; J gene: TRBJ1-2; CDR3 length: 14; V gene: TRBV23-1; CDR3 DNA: TGCGCCAGCAGTCCGAGGGGGGGTGGCTATGGCTACACCTTC; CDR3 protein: CASSPRGGGYGYTF
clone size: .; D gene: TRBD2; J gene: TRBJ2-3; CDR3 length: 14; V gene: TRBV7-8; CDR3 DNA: TGTGCCAGCAGCTTGCGGGGGGGCACAGATACGCAGTATTTT; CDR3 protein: CASSLRGGTDTQYF
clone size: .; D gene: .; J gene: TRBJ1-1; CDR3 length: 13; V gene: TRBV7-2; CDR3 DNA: TGTGCCAGCAGCTCCGGGGGGAACACTGAAGCTTTCTTT; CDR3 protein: CASSSGGNTEAFF
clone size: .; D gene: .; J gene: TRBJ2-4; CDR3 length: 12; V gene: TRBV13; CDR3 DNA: TGTGCCAGCAGCCCAGCGCTTGGCATTCAGTACTTC; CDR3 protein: CASSPALGIQYF
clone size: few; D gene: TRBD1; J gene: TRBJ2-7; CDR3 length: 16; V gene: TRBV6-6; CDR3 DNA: TGTGCCAGCAGTCAGGGCCTCGGGACAGGGGAAGGCGAGCAGTACTTC; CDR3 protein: CASSQGLGTGEGEQYF
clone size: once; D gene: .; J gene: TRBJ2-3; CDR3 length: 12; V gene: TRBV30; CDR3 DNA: TGTGCCTGGAGTGTAGTGGGAGATACGCAGTATTTT; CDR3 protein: CAWSVVGDTQYF
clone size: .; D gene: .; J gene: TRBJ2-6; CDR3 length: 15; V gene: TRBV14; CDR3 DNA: TGTGCCAGCAGCCAAAGTTTCACTGGGGCCAACGTCCTGACTTTC; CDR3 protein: CASSQSFTGANVLTF
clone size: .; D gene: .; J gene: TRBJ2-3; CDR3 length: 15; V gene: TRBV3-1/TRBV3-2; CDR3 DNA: TGTGCCAGCAGCCAAGAAAGACTAAACACAGATACGCAGTATTTT; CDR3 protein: CASSQERLNTDTQYF
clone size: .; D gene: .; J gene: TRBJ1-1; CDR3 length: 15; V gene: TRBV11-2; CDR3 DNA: TGTGCCAGCAGCTTAATGGGGGTGGGCAACACTGAAGCTTTCTTT; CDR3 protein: CASSLMGVGNTEAFF
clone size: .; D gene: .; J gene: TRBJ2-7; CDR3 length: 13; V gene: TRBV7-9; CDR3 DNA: TGTGCCAGCAGCACTTACACAGACCGCGAGCAGTACTTC; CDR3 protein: CASSTYTDREQYF
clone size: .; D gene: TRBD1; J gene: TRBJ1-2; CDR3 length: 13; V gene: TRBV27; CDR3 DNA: TGTGCTATAAAGGGTGACAGGGCTGGTGGCTACACCTTC; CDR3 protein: CAIKGDRAGGYTF
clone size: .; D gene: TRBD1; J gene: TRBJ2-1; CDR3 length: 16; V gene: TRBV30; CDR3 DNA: TGTGCCTGGTTAGGACAGGGGGCGTTTGTCTGGAATGAGCAGTTCTTC; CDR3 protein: CAWLGQGAFVWNEQFF
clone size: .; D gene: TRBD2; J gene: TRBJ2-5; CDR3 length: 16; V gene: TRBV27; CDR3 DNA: TGTGCCAGCAGGAAAGGGCTAGCGGGCCGCCAAGAGACCCAGTACTTC; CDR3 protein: CASRKGLAGRQETQYF
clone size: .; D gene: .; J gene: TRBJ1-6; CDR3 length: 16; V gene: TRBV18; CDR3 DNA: TGTGCCAGCTCACCCGGGCAATCAGGAACCTATTCACCCCTCCACTTT; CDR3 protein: CASSPGQSGTYSPLHF
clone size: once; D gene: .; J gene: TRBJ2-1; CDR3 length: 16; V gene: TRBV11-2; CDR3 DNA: TGTGCCAGCAGCTCATTACTAGGGGTTAGATACAATGAGCAGTTCTTC; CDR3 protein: CASSSLLGVRYNEQFF
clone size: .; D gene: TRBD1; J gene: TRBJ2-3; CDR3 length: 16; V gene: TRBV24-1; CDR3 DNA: TGTGCCACCAGTGATTCAGGGACAGGGAGGCGCTATACGCAGTATTTT; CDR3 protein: CATSDSGTGRRYTQYF
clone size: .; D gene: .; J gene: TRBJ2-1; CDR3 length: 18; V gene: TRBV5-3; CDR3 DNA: TGTGCCAGAAGTGGGGTTTGCCCCAAACAGGGTTGCTACAATGAGCAGTTCTTC; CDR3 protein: CARSGVCPKQGCYNEQFF
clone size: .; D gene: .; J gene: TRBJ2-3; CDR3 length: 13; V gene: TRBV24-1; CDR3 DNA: TGTGCCACCAGTGCTAGGGGCCCAGATACGCAGTATTTT; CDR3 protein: CATSARGPDTQYF
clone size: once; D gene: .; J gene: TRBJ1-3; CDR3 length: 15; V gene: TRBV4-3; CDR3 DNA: TGCGCCAGCAGCCAAGATATGGACCGAGGAAACACCATATATTTT; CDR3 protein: CASSQDMDRGNTIYF
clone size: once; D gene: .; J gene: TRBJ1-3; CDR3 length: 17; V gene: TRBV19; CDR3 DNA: TGTGCCAGTACCCAAGCATCAGGAGGTGGGTCTGGAAACACCATATATTTT; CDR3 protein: CASTQASGGGSGNTIYF
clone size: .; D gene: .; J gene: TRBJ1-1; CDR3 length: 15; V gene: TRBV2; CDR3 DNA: TGTGCCAGCAGAGAAAACAGGGTAAAAAACACTGAAGCTTTCTTT; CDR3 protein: CASRENRVKNTEAFF
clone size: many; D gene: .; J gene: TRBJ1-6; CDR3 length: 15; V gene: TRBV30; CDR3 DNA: TGTGCCTGGAGTGACGGACCCCAGTCAGGTTCACCCCTCCACTTT; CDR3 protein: CAWSDGPQSGSPLHF
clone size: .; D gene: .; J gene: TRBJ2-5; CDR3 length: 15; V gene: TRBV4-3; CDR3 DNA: TGCGCCAGCAGCCAAGACATGGGGGAACGGGAGACCCAGTACTTC; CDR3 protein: CASSQDMGERETQYF
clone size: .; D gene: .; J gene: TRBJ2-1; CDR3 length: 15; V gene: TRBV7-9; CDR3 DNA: TGTGCCAGCAGCTTTCTGGCCGGGACCTACAATGAGCAGTTCTTC; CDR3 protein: CASSFLAGTYNEQFF
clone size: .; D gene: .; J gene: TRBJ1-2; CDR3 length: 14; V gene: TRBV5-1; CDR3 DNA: TGCGCCAGCAGCCCTCTCCGGGGGGGGAACGGCTACACCTTC; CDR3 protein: CASSPLRGGNGYTF
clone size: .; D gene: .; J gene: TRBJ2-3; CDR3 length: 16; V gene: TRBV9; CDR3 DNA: TGTGCCAGCAGCGTAGTAGGGGCCGCCTTCACAGATACGCAGTATTTT; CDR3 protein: CASSVVGAAFTDTQYF
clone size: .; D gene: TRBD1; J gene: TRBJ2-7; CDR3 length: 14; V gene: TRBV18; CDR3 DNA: TGTGCCAGCTCACCACCGGGACAGGGTTACGAGCAGTACTTC; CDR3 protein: CASSPPGQGYEQYF
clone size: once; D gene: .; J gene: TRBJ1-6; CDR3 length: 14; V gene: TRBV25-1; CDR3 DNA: TGTGCCAGCAGTGATGGCGTCAGCTATTCACCCCTCCACTTT; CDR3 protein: CASSDGVSYSPLHF
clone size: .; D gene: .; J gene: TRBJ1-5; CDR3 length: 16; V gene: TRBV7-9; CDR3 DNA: TGTGCCAGCAGCTCCGGTCGGGGCCCTGGGGGACAGCCCCAGCATTTT; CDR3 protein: CASSSGRGPGGQPQHF
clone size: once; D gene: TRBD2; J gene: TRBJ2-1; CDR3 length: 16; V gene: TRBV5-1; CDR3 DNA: TGCGCCAGCAGCTTCGCGGCTAGCGGGGGGTTGGATGAGCAGTTCTTC; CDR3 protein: CASSFAASGGLDEQFF